Listed below are T cell receptor beta chains from one sample, sequenced in a study of Ad26.COV2.S vaccination and SARS-CoV-2 variants. Repertoires were generated with immunoSEQ multiplex PCR, while TCRdb's copy carries only in-frame clones and drops some. Of about 400,000 clones listed, around 92% are singletons. The starting material was peripheral blood, obtained in a trial of Ad26.COV2.S vaccine versus placebo. These receptor sequences come from a person between 18 and 60 years old who received the Ad26.COV2.S COVID-19 vaccine or a placebo. Each CDR3 is given with its conserved first and last residue. A D gene is named only where the DNA matches it firmly. Rows may omit the clone size; those that give it use once, few, many or a size class.

V gene: TRBV10-3
J gene: TRBJ1-2
D gene: NA
CDR3 length: 17
clone size: NA
CDR3 protein: CAISESLFRDANYGYTF
CDR3 DNA: TGTGCCATCAGTGAGTCATTGTTTAGAGACGCTAACTATGGCTACACCTTC

V gene: TRBV9
J gene: TRBJ2-5
D gene: NA
CDR3 length: 15
clone size: NA
CDR3 protein: CASSVAEGGQETQYF
CDR3 DNA: TGTGCCAGCAGCGTAGCGGAGGGGGGACAAGAGACCCAGTACTTC

V gene: TRBV18
J gene: TRBJ1-5
D gene: NA
CDR3 length: 15
clone size: NA
CDR3 protein: CASSSTVAANQPQHF
CDR3 DNA: TGTGCCAGCTCATCGACAGTTGCGGCAAATCAGCCCCAGCATTTT

V gene: TRBV18
J gene: TRBJ2-3
D gene: NA
CDR3 length: 15
clone size: NA
CDR3 protein: CASSPLGSGADTQYF
CDR3 DNA: TGTGCCAGCTCACCATTAGGGTCGGGGGCAGATACGCAGTATTTT

V gene: TRBV7-9
J gene: TRBJ1-5
D gene: NA
CDR3 length: 12
clone size: NA
CDR3 protein: CASSLGNQPQHF
CDR3 DNA: TGTGCCAGCAGCTTAGGAAATCAGCCCCAGCATTTT

V gene: TRBV2
J gene: TRBJ1-2
D gene: NA
CDR3 length: 16
clone size: NA
CDR3 protein: CASSEDMGQVVYGYTF
CDR3 DNA: TGTGCCAGCAGTGAGGATATGGGCCAGGTCGTCTATGGCTACACCTTC

V gene: TRBV6-1
J gene: TRBJ1-1
D gene: NA
CDR3 length: 14
clone size: NA
CDR3 protein: CASSEVGRGAEAFF
CDR3 DNA: TGTGCCAGCAGTGAGGTTGGGAGGGGCGCTGAAGCTTTCTTT

V gene: TRBV30
J gene: TRBJ1-2
D gene: NA
CDR3 length: 14
clone size: NA
CDR3 protein: CAWSVVAGIYGYTF
CDR3 DNA: TGTGCCTGGAGTGTTGTGGCAGGTATCTATGGCTACACCTTC

V gene: TRBV5-1
J gene: TRBJ2-7
D gene: NA
CDR3 length: 13
clone size: once
CDR3 protein: CASSLGRPYEQYF
CDR3 DNA: TGCGCCAGCAGCTTGGGACGGCCGTACGAGCAGTACTTC

V gene: TRBV4-1
J gene: TRBJ2-5
D gene: NA
CDR3 length: 15
clone size: NA
CDR3 protein: CASSQDLYSIGTQYF
CDR3 DNA: TGCGCCAGCAGCCAAGACCTATACAGTATAGGGACCCAGTACTTC

V gene: TRBV5-6
J gene: TRBJ1-4
D gene: NA
CDR3 length: 16
clone size: NA
CDR3 protein: CASSLFGGEDNEKLFF
CDR3 DNA: TGTGCCAGCAGCTTGTTTGGAGGGGAAGATAATGAAAAACTGTTTTTT

V gene: TRBV25-1
J gene: TRBJ2-5
D gene: NA
CDR3 length: 12
clone size: once
CDR3 protein: CAGGTIEETQYF
CDR3 DNA: TGTGCCGGGGGCACGATCGAAGAGACCCAGTACTTC

V gene: TRBV7-8
J gene: TRBJ2-7
D gene: TRBD2
CDR3 length: 14
clone size: NA
CDR3 protein: CASSSGLAVTEQYF
CDR3 DNA: TGTGCCAGCAGCTCCGGACTAGCGGTGACCGAGCAGTACTTC

V gene: TRBV9
J gene: TRBJ1-4
D gene: NA
CDR3 length: 14
clone size: NA
CDR3 protein: CASSTTANNEKLFF
CDR3 DNA: TGTGCCAGCAGCACGACAGCGAATAATGAAAAACTGTTTTTT

V gene: TRBV27
J gene: TRBJ1-5
D gene: NA
CDR3 length: 14
clone size: few
CDR3 protein: CASSLSGGHQPQHF
CDR3 DNA: TGTGCCAGCAGTTTATCCGGGGGTCATCAGCCCCAGCATTTT

V gene: TRBV5-4
J gene: TRBJ2-7
D gene: TRBD2
CDR3 length: 14
clone size: NA
CDR3 protein: CASSFSTSAGEQYF
CDR3 DNA: TGTGCCAGCAGCTTCAGCACTAGCGCGGGGGAGCAGTACTTC

V gene: TRBV28
J gene: TRBJ2-3
D gene: TRBD1
CDR3 length: 20
clone size: once
CDR3 protein: CASSFPDGTGGEGGTDTQYF
CDR3 DNA: TGTGCCAGCAGTTTTCCCGATGGCACAGGGGGCGAGGGTGGCACAGATACGCAGTATTTT

V gene: TRBV7-2
J gene: TRBJ1-1
D gene: NA
CDR3 length: 14
clone size: NA
CDR3 protein: CASSLGGGGTEAFF
CDR3 DNA: TGTGCCAGCAGCTTAGGTGGGGGGGGGACTGAAGCTTTCTTT

V gene: TRBV12-5
J gene: TRBJ2-5
D gene: NA
CDR3 length: 13
clone size: NA
CDR3 protein: CASGLTGIETQYF
CDR3 DNA: TGTGCTAGTGGTTTGACAGGGATAGAGACCCAGTACTTC

V gene: TRBV4-3
J gene: TRBJ1-4
D gene: NA
CDR3 length: 16
clone size: NA
CDR3 protein: CASSQDPSATNEKLFF
CDR3 DNA: TGCGCCAGCAGCCAAGATCCCAGTGCAACTAATGAAAAACTGTTTTTT

V gene: TRBV19
J gene: TRBJ2-1
D gene: NA
CDR3 length: 14
clone size: NA
CDR3 protein: CASSTTASYNEQFF
CDR3 DNA: TGTGCCAGTAGTACCACAGCATCCTACAATGAGCAGTTCTTC

V gene: TRBV30
J gene: TRBJ1-1
D gene: NA
CDR3 length: 14
clone size: NA
CDR3 protein: CAWSVGVPNTEAFF
CDR3 DNA: TGTGCCTGGAGTGTAGGGGTCCCGAACACTGAAGCTTTCTTT

V gene: TRBV7-9
J gene: TRBJ2-2
D gene: NA
CDR3 length: 16
clone size: NA
CDR3 protein: CASSFSSPGTTGELFF
CDR3 DNA: TGTGCCAGCAGCTTTTCCTCTCCCGGGACGACCGGGGAGCTGTTTTTT

V gene: TRBV5-4
J gene: TRBJ2-1
D gene: NA
CDR3 length: 17
clone size: NA
CDR3 protein: CASSLLTGAYSYNEQFF
CDR3 DNA: TGTGCCAGCAGCTTGTTAACAGGAGCTTACTCCTACAATGAGCAGTTCTTC

V gene: TRBV7-9
J gene: TRBJ1-1
D gene: NA
CDR3 length: 15
clone size: NA
CDR3 protein: CASSLVASTAGKAFF
CDR3 DNA: TGTGCCAGCAGCTTAGTGGCCTCTACGGCCGGGAAAGCTTTCTTT

V gene: TRBV27
J gene: TRBJ2-3
D gene: TRBD2
CDR3 length: 16
clone size: NA
CDR3 protein: CASSLWTGGPGDTQYF
CDR3 DNA: TGTGCCAGCAGTTTATGGACGGGGGGGCCTGGAGATACGCAGTATTTT

V gene: TRBV7-2
J gene: TRBJ1-6
D gene: NA
CDR3 length: 17
clone size: few
CDR3 protein: CASSLDRAASYNSPLHF
CDR3 DNA: TGTGCCAGCAGCTTAGATAGGGCAGCCTCCTATAATTCACCCCTCCACTTT

V gene: TRBV4-1
J gene: TRBJ2-2
D gene: NA
CDR3 length: 14
clone size: NA
CDR3 protein: CASSQSPHTGELFF
CDR3 DNA: TGCGCCAGCAGCCAATCCCCCCACACCGGGGAGCTGTTTTTT

V gene: TRBV3-1/TRBV3-2
J gene: TRBJ2-7
D gene: NA
CDR3 length: 18
clone size: once
CDR3 protein: CASSQGRDRYSTLYEQYF
CDR3 DNA: TGTGCCAGCAGCCAAGGCAGGGACCGATATAGTACTCTCTACGAGCAGTACTTC

V gene: TRBV6-2/TRBV6-3
J gene: TRBJ2-7
D gene: TRBD1
CDR3 length: 15
clone size: NA
CDR3 protein: CASSTDRVHFDEQYF
CDR3 DNA: TGTGCCAGCAGTACCGACAGGGTTCATTTCGATGAGCAGTACTTC

V gene: TRBV19
J gene: TRBJ2-3
D gene: TRBD2
CDR3 length: 19
clone size: NA
CDR3 protein: CASSIALTSGGPSTDTQYF
CDR3 DNA: TGTGCCAGTAGTATAGCCCTAACTAGCGGGGGCCCTAGCACAGATACGCAGTATTTT

V gene: TRBV7-8
J gene: TRBJ2-3
D gene: NA
CDR3 length: 15
clone size: NA
CDR3 protein: CASSPEGNEGDTQYF
CDR3 DNA: TGTGCCAGCAGCCCCGAGGGGAACGAGGGAGATACGCAGTATTTT

V gene: TRBV10-1
J gene: TRBJ2-2
D gene: NA
CDR3 length: 13
clone size: NA
CDR3 protein: CASTTGNTGELFF
CDR3 DNA: TGCGCCAGCACCACAGGGAACACCGGGGAGCTGTTTTTT

V gene: TRBV6-7
J gene: TRBJ2-3
D gene: NA
CDR3 length: 18
clone size: NA
CDR3 protein: CASSYSDFSGLPFLSWYF
CDR3 DNA: TGTGCCAGCAGTTACTCGGACTTTTCGGGACTCCCCTTTTTATCATGGTATTTT

V gene: TRBV10-1
J gene: TRBJ2-7
D gene: TRBD1
CDR3 length: 14
clone size: NA
CDR3 protein: CASRPGQGAAEQYF
CDR3 DNA: TGCGCCAGCAGACCGGGACAGGGGGCCGCCGAGCAGTACTTC

V gene: TRBV10-1
J gene: TRBJ1-2
D gene: NA
CDR3 length: 13
clone size: NA
CDR3 protein: CASSEKGKYGYTF
CDR3 DNA: TGCGCCAGCAGTGAGAAGGGAAAGTATGGCTACACCTTC

V gene: TRBV6-4
J gene: TRBJ2-1
D gene: TRBD2
CDR3 length: 14
clone size: NA
CDR3 protein: CASRKKAGNNEQFF
CDR3 DNA: TGTGCCAGCAGAAAGAAAGCGGGGAACAATGAGCAGTTCTTC

V gene: TRBV28
J gene: TRBJ1-2
D gene: NA
CDR3 length: 14
clone size: NA
CDR3 protein: CASSLPRQNYGYTF
CDR3 DNA: TGTGCCAGCAGTTTACCCAGGCAAAACTATGGCTACACCTTC

V gene: TRBV11-2
J gene: TRBJ1-2
D gene: TRBD1
CDR3 length: 16
clone size: NA
CDR3 protein: CASSLGRTGDYYGYTF
CDR3 DNA: TGTGCCAGCAGCTTAGGAAGGACAGGGGATTACTATGGCTACACCTTC

V gene: TRBV28
J gene: TRBJ2-3
D gene: NA
CDR3 length: 13
clone size: NA
CDR3 protein: CASSLNQLDTQYF
CDR3 DNA: TGTGCCAGCAGTTTAAACCAGCTCGATACGCAGTATTTT

V gene: TRBV7-9
J gene: TRBJ2-3
D gene: NA
CDR3 length: 11
clone size: once
CDR3 protein: CASSVTDTQYF
CDR3 DNA: TGTGCCAGCAGCGTGACAGATACGCAGTATTTT

V gene: TRBV2
J gene: TRBJ1-2
D gene: TRBD1
CDR3 length: 19
clone size: NA
CDR3 protein: CASSEAHRDRAFFHYGYTF
CDR3 DNA: TGTGCCAGCAGTGAAGCACACCGGGACAGGGCGTTTTTCCACTATGGCTACACCTTC

V gene: TRBV4-1
J gene: TRBJ2-2
D gene: TRBD2
CDR3 length: 16
clone size: NA
CDR3 protein: CASSKTQSGGVRELFF
CDR3 DNA: TGCGCCAGCAGCAAAACACAGAGCGGGGGGGTCCGGGAGCTGTTTTTT

V gene: TRBV7-9
J gene: TRBJ2-3
D gene: TRBD2
CDR3 length: 16
clone size: NA
CDR3 protein: CASRAGTSGFADTQYF
CDR3 DNA: TGTGCCAGCAGAGCGGGGACTAGCGGGTTTGCAGATACGCAGTATTTT

V gene: TRBV12-3/TRBV12-4
J gene: TRBJ1-1
D gene: NA
CDR3 length: 11
clone size: NA
CDR3 protein: CASSPSWEAFF
CDR3 DNA: TGTGCCAGCAGCCCTTCCTGGGAAGCTTTCTTT

V gene: TRBV30
J gene: TRBJ2-7
D gene: TRBD2
CDR3 length: 18
clone size: NA
CDR3 protein: CAWSGTGTSASTLYEQYF
CDR3 DNA: TGTGCCTGGAGTGGGACCGGGACTAGCGCTAGCACCCTCTACGAGCAGTACTTC

V gene: TRBV5-5
J gene: TRBJ2-6
D gene: NA
CDR3 length: 15
clone size: NA
CDR3 protein: CASSLFSSGANVLTF
CDR3 DNA: TGTGCCAGCAGCTTGTTTAGCTCTGGGGCCAACGTCCTGACTTTC

V gene: TRBV30
J gene: TRBJ1-1
D gene: NA
CDR3 length: 13
clone size: NA
CDR3 protein: CAWTRAVYTEAFF
CDR3 DNA: TGTGCCTGGACCCGGGCCGTATACACTGAAGCTTTCTTT